A single sample is the source of the 28 T cell receptor beta chains below, sequenced in a study of cytomegalovirus exposure and HLA in healthy donors. The PCR ran on 60 Vbeta and 13 Jbeta primers. Sequencing used immunoSEQ multiplex PCR; TCRdb keeps in-frame clones, though not all of them. This repertoire shows about 130,000 clones, about 80% found once; its top ten account for around 2%. Sequencing was carried out using PBMCs. These receptors originate from a woman aged 50 to 60 in good health and CMV-seronegative.

The chain combines TRBV28 with TRBJ1-2; no reliable D call. Germline lookup yields CDR1 MDHEN and CDR2 SYDVKM. CDR3 length: 13 residues. The V end was cut by 4 bases, the J end by 4 bases, with 10 bases between. The DNA for the CDR3 is TGTGCCAGCAGTTCGAAGCTTAGCTATGGCTACACCTTC. This translates into CASSSKLSYGYTF.

V gene TRBV28 combines with J gene TRBJ2-2, with 8 bases aligning to TRBD1. The CDR3 loop spans 12 amino acids. The V gene end was trimmed by 10 bases and the J gene end by 6 bases; junction bases not matched to a gene: 4. CDR1 is MDHEN, CDR2 SYDVKM, per germline. The CDR3 nucleotides read TGTGCCAACCAACAGGGGGCCGGGGAGCTGTTTTTT. It is translated as CANQQGAGELFF.

This clone has a count of ten or more. The rearrangement links TRBV4-1 to TRBJ1-1; weak D call: TRBD1 (6 bases). The V end lost 4 bases, the J end lost 4 bases, and 13 bases lay between the germline ends. The CDR3 spans 14 residues. CDR1 and CDR2 (germline): MGHRA, YSYEKL. The CDR3 sequence is CASSPREGGTEAFF. CDR3 DNA sequence: TGCGCCAGCAGCCCCCGAGAAGGGGGCACTGAAGCTTTCTTT.

The chain links TRBV4-2 to TRBJ1-4; D is possibly TRBD1 (5 bases). The germline V gene encodes CDR1 LGHNA and CDR2 YNFKEQ. Trimming shortened V by 0 bases and J by 7 bases, and 15 bases separated the two germline ends. This CDR3 contains 16 residues. In nucleotides, the CDR3 is TGTGCCAGCAGCCAAGATCGGGTTGGGGCTTCTGAAAAACTGTTTTTT. It specifies CASSQDRVGASEKLFF.

The gene calls are TRBV19 and TRBJ1-2, with TRBD1 identical over 7 bases. V shed 4 bases and J 4 bases; nucleotides not matched to a gene: 12. This CDR3 is built from 16 residues. Per germline, CDR1 LNHDA and CDR2 SQIVND (reference sequence). The CDR3: CASSTPLLTGSYGYTF. In nucleotides, the CDR3 is TGTGCCAGTAGTACGCCCTTATTGACAGGGAGCTATGGCTACACCTTC.

The chain employs TRBV19 and TRBJ1-1; D not resolved. The V gene's germline CDR1 is LNHDA and CDR2 SQIVND (reference sequence). The V end lost 3 bases, the J end lost 4 bases, and 18 bases lay between the germline ends. The CDR3 sequence is 16 residues long. The CDR3 region has the DNA TGTGCCAGTAGTATGACCCATGGAGGCAGTCGCACTGAAGCTTTCTTT. It translates to CASSMTHGGSRTEAFF.

V is TRBV30 and J is TRBJ2-4; TRBD2 aligns across 9 bases. J gave up 13 bases and V 0 bases, and 19 bases lay outside the gene matches. The CDR3 runs 17 residues. Germline V lookup: CDR1 GTSNPN, CDR2 SVGIG (reference sequence). In DNA, the CDR3 is TGTGCCTGGAGTGTTTTCTGGGCTAGCGGGATAGCTGGCCCCCAGTACTTC. Translating it yields CAWSVFWASGIAGPQYF.

This clone has only one observation. V is TRBV7-9 and J is TRBJ1-1, with D perhaps TRBD1 (5 bases). Trimming pared 4 bases from V and 4 bases from J, leaving 13 bases between. In germline, CDR1 is SEHNR, CDR2 FQNEAQ (reference sequence). The CDR3 runs to 14 residues. CDR3 coding DNA: TGTGCCAGCAGCTCCCCCGGGGGGTCCACTGAAGCTTTCTTT. Its translation is CASSSPGGSTEAFF.

The chain links TRBV29-1 to TRBJ2-5; D may be TRBD1 (6 bases). CDR1 and CDR2 from the germline V gene are SQVTM and ANQGSEA. V shed 7 bases and J shed 4 bases, with 13 bases lying between them. The CDR3 loop spans 12 amino acids. The DNA of the CDR3 is TGCAGCGCAAGTCAGGGGAGAGAGACCCAGTACTTC. It encodes CSASQGRETQYF.

The rearrangement joins TRBV18 to TRBJ1-1; 7 bases agree with TRBD1. The J segment lost 8 bases and the V segment lost 4 bases, leaving 7 bases of the junction unmatched. Germline CDR1 KGHSH, CDR2 LQKENI. This CDR3 is built from 13 residues. The CDR3 reads CASSQGARGEAFF. The CDR3 region has the DNA TGTGCCAGCTCACAAGGGGCCAGGGGGGAAGCTTTCTTT.

This rearrangement joins TRBV6-1 to TRBJ1-3, with TRBD1 matching 8 bases. Germline assignment: CDR1 MNHNS and CDR2 SASEGT. The CDR3 is 14 residues long. V was pared by 2 bases and J by 7 bases, with 4 bases of the junction left unmatched. CDR3 loop: CASSEQGALNTIYF. The CDR3, as DNA: TGTGCCAGCAGTGAACAGGGGGCTCTGAACACCATATATTTT.

The J gene is TRBJ1-5, the V gene TRBV11-2, with D possibly TRBD1 on 5 matching bases. In germline, CDR1 is SGHAT, CDR2 FQNNGV. The CDR3 totals 17 residues. V lost 9 bases and J lost 4, with 25 bases in between. CDR3 loop: CARSHEFPRVRNQPQHF. The CDR3 bases are TGTGCCAGAAGCCACGAATTCCCCAGGGTACGGAATCAGCCCCAGCATTTT.

The chain is built from TRBV29-1 and TRBJ2-1, with 9 bases fitting TRBD2. The CDR3 runs to 14 residues. Germline V CDR1 and CDR2: SQVTM, ANQGSEA. V was clipped by 3 bases and J by 6 bases; unmatched bases: 6. Here the CDR3 DNA reads TGCAGCGTTGATCCTAGCGGGACCTTCAATGAGCAGTTCTTC. Residues: CSVDPSGTFNEQFF.

The V and J genes are TRBV18 and TRBJ1-5; 9 nucleotides line up with TRBD1. The CDR3 is made up of 16 amino acids. CDR1 and CDR2 (germline): KGHSH, LQKENI. Trimming removed 1 base from V and 6 bases from J; junction bases left unmatched: 7. The CDR3 is CASSPQTGGVGQPQHF. In DNA, the CDR3 is TGTGCCAGCTCACCACAGACAGGGGGAGTCGGTCAGCCCCAGCATTTT.

The J gene is TRBJ1-5, the V gene TRBV25-1; no clear D. Trimming shortened V by 2 bases and J by 2 bases, and 4 bases separated the two germline ends. Germline V gene lookup returns CDR1 MGHDK and CDR2 SYGVNS. This CDR3 has 13 amino acids. For the CDR3, the DNA is TGTGCCAGCAGTGAAGTCGGCAATCAGCCCCAGCATTTT. Amino acids: CASSEVGNQPQHF.

The chain recombines TRBV27 with TRBJ2-3; 10 bases align to TRBD2. Trimming took 6 bases from V and 5 from J; bases not matched to a gene: 14. Germline CDR1 reads MNHEY; CDR2 reads SMNVEV (reference sequence). CDR3 length: 17 amino acids. CDR3 sequence: CASSRAVVAGGKDTQYF. In DNA form, the CDR3 reads TGTGCCAGCAGCCGCGCGGTGGTAGCGGGAGGAAAAGATACGCAGTATTTT.

The V and J genes are TRBV21-1 and TRBJ2-7; the table's TRBD1 call for D was not verified on the DNA. TRBV21-1 is given as a pseudogene. The CDR3 sequence is 15 residues long. As DNA, the CDR3 is TGTGCCAGCAGCATGGACAGGGGACTCTACTACGAGCAGTACGTC. It codes for CASSMDRGLYYEQYV.

The gene calls are TRBV27 and TRBJ1-4; no firm D call. This CDR3 has 15 residues. Trimming cost V 5 bases and J 7 bases, with 17 bases left between them. CDR1 MNHEY and CDR2 SMNVEV come from the germline V gene (reference sequence). This CDR3 is CASSVNGRPGEKLFF. In nucleotides, the CDR3 is TGTGCCAGCAGTGTCAACGGGAGACCGGGTGAAAAACTGTTTTTT.

In nucleotides, the CDR3 is TGTGCCACCAGCACCCTGGACAGGGCCGGGGAGCAGTACGTC. Translation: CATSTLDRAGEQYV. The chain links TRBV15 to TRBJ2-7, with TRBD1 matching over 8 bases. Germline-derived CDR1 and CDR2 are LNHNV and YYDKDF (reference sequence). The CDR3 has 14 residues. J lost 7 bases, V lost 4 bases, and 9 bases had no gene match.

This rearrangement joins TRBV6-5 to TRBJ1-1; D is unclear. V lost 6 bases to trimming and J lost 3 bases, with 14 bases between them. This CDR3 is 14 amino acids long. CDR1 and CDR2 (germline): MNHEY, SVGAGI. Here the CDR3 reads CASRRDFGDTEAFF. CDR3 in DNA: TGTGCCAGCAGGCGGGATTTTGGGGACACTGAAGCTTTCTTT.

This clone came up a few times. This rearrangement joins TRBV4-2 to TRBJ2-1; D is perhaps TRBD2 (6 bases). Per the germline V gene, CDR1 is LGHNA and CDR2 is YNFKEQ. This CDR3 has 14 amino acids. Trimming pared 3 bases from V and 7 bases from J, leaving 13 bases between. The chain's CDR3 is CASSHTSTKNEQFF. The CDR3 DNA is TGTGCCAGCAGCCACACTAGCACGAAGAATGAGCAGTTCTTC.

V usage is TRBV7-6 and J usage is TRBJ1-3, with 8 bases fitting TRBD1. Germline trimming cut 4 bases from V and 5 bases from J; bases unmatched to any gene: 10. The length of the CDR3 is 16 residues. In germline, CDR1 is SGHVS, CDR2 FNYEAQ. CDR3 nucleotides: TGTGCCAGCAGCTCCGGGACAGGTGGGGTTAGAAACACCATATATTTT. Encoded protein: CASSSGTGGVRNTIYF.

The chain is built from TRBV15 and TRBJ1-1; TRBD1 matches 7 bases. Unmatched junction bases numbered 12, after V lost 4 bases and J lost 13 bases. The length of the CDR3 is 13 residues. Germline V gives CDR1 LNHNV, CDR2 YYDKDF (reference sequence). CDR3 in DNA: TGTGCCACCAGCAAACAGGGACAGTTGAAGAGTTTCTTT. Amino acids: CATSKQGQLKSFF.

The chain couples TRBV27 to TRBJ2-5, with D uncertain. The CDR3 is made up of 14 amino acids. In germline, CDR1 is MNHEY, CDR2 SMNVEV (reference sequence). The V end was cut by 5 bases, the J end by 0 bases, with 10 bases between. This CDR3 is CASSPYTNQETQYF. In DNA, the CDR3 is TGTGCCAGCAGTCCATACACAAACCAAGAGACCCAGTACTTC.

This clone has only one observation. The V call is TRBV27, the J call TRBJ2-5; TRBD2 might be the D (5 bases). V was clipped by 6 bases and J by 7 bases, with 15 bases between them. The germline CDR1 and CDR2 sequences are MNHEY and SMNVEV (reference sequence). CDR3 length equals 13 residues. The CDR3 DNA reads TGTGCCAGCAGAGAGTCCGCCCGGGGGACCCAGTACTTC. Protein product: CASRESARGTQYF.

This chain joins TRBV19 and TRBJ2-7; 8 bases match TRBD1. The V and J ends lost 4 bases and 7 bases, in that order; junction bases with no gene match: 6. The CDR3 loop spans 13 amino acids. The germline CDR1 and CDR2 sequences are LNHDA and SQIVND (reference sequence). CDR3 amino acids: CASSRGQASEQYF. Here the CDR3 DNA reads TGTGCCAGTAGTAGGGGACAGGCCTCTGAGCAGTACTTC.

The chain recombines TRBV5-5 with TRBJ2-7; D uncertain. CDR1 is SGHKS and CDR2 is YYEKEE in the germline V gene (reference sequence). The CDR3 runs 15 residues. Trimming removed 0 bases from V and 3 bases from J, with 13 bases in between. The CDR3 protein is CASSLVRLAYYEQYF. CDR3 bases: TGTGCCAGCAGCTTGGTCCGACTTGCCTACTACGAGCAGTACTTC. Together with reference TRBV5-5 and TRBJ2-7, the CDR3 gives the full variable domain: DAGVTQSPTHLIKTRGQQVTLRCSPISGHKSVSWYQQVLGQGPQFIFQYYEKEERGRGNFPDRFSARQFPNYSSELNVNALLLGDSALYLCASSLVRLAYYEQYFGPGTRLTVT.

This clone was observed once. The CDR3 bases are TGTGCCAGCAGTGAAGAAACAGGGGGACCCACTGAAGCTTTCTTT. Translating it yields CASSEETGGPTEAFF. V gene TRBV2 combines with J gene TRBJ1-1, with 8 bases that match TRBD1. In germline, CDR1 is SNHLY, CDR2 FYNNEI. V lost 1 base and J lost 4; bases outside the gene matches: 5. There are 15 residues in the CDR3.